The 6 T cell receptor beta chains below come from one sample, sequenced in a study of cytomegalovirus exposure and HLA in healthy donors. 13 Jbeta primers and 60 Vbeta primers were used for the PCR. Libraries were prepared by immunoSEQ multiplex PCR; TCRdb keeps only in-frame clonotypes and omits some of them. Of tens of thousands of clones in the sample, roughly 78% were seen once. The sequenced sample consisted of PBMCs. The receptors originated from a man in his forties or fifties in good health and CMV-seronegative.

The genes are TRBV28 and TRBJ2-5; TRBD2 matches 9 bases. Germline-derived CDR1 and CDR2 are MDHEN and SYDVKM. The V and J ends lost 7 bases and 5 bases, in that order; junction bases with no gene match: 8. There are 14 residues in the CDR3. The CDR3 DNA follows: TGTGCCAGCACAAAAGCGGGAGGAGCGGAGACCCAGTACTTC. Amino acid sequence: CASTKAGGAETQYF. The entire variable domain, with the rest obtained from reference TRBV28 and TRBJ2-5, is as follows: DVKVTQSSRYLVKRTGEKVFLECVQDMDHENMFWYRQDPGLGLRLIYFSYDVKMKEKGDIPEGYSVSREKKERFSLILESASTNQTSMYLCASTKAGGAETQYFGPGTRLLVL.

This clone was found a few times. One end of the junction does not line up with germline, which may come from a read error. The J gene is TRBJ2-5, the V gene TRBV7-7; TRBD1 aligns across 7 bases. CDR1 is SSHAT and CDR2 is FNYEAQ in the germline V gene (reference sequence). The CDR3 runs to 13 residues. The DNA of the CDR3 is TGTGCTAGCAGCTTGGACAGGAAAGAGACCCAGTACTTC. Translated: CASSLDRKETQYF.

This chain connects TRBV7-3 to TRBJ2-1, with D perhaps matching TRBD2 (6 bases). Germline assignment: CDR1 SGHTA and CDR2 FQGTGA. V lost 2 bases and J lost 3, with 11 bases in between. The CDR3 extends over 15 amino acids. CDR3: CASSLEGRNYNEQFF. The CDR3 nucleotides read TGTGCCAGCAGCTTAGAAGGGAGGAACTACAATGAGCAGTTCTTC.

The V gene is TRBV27, the J gene TRBJ2-7; 8 bases fit TRBD2. Germline trimming cut 0 bases from V and 0 bases from J; bases unmatched to any gene: 7. CDR1 and CDR2 from the germline V gene are MNHEY and SMNVEV (reference sequence). This CDR3 contains 17 residues. CDR3 region: CASSLSASGPSSYEQYF. The DNA for the CDR3 is TGTGCCAGCAGTTTATCGGCTAGCGGGCCTAGCTCCTACGAGCAGTACTTC.

This clone was seen only a few times. The chain links TRBV10-3 to TRBJ1-6, with TRBD1 as a possible D gene (6 bases). Germline lookup yields CDR1 ENHRY and CDR2 SYGVKD. CDR3 length equals 13 residues. CDR3 nucleotides: TGTGCTTTCTCCAGACAGGAGAATTCACCCCTCCACTTT. Translated: CAFSRQENSPLHF.

The chain joins TRBV9 to TRBJ2-2; 7 bases line up with TRBD1. The CDR3 loop spans 16 amino acids. The V segment lost 0 bases and the J segment 7 bases; nucleotides outside the gene matches: 9. CDR1 is SGDLS and CDR2 is YYNGEE in the germline V gene. CDR3 sequence reads: CASSVGEDRVIGELFF. DNA of the CDR3: TGTGCCAGCAGCGTAGGGGAAGACAGGGTAATCGGGGAGCTGTTTTTT.